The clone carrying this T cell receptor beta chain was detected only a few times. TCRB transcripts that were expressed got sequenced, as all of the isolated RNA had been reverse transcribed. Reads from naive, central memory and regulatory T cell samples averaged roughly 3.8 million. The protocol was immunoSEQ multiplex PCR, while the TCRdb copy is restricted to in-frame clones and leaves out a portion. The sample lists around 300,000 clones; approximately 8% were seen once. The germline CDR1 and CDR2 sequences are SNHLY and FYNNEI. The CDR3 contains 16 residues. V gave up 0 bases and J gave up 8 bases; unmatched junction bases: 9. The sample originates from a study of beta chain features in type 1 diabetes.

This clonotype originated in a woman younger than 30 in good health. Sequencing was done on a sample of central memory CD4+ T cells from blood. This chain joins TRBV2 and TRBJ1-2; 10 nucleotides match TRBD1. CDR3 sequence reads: CASSEAVTGGEEGYTF. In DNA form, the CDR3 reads TGTGCCAGCAGTGAAGCCGTGACAGGGGGCGAGGAGGGCTACACCTTC.